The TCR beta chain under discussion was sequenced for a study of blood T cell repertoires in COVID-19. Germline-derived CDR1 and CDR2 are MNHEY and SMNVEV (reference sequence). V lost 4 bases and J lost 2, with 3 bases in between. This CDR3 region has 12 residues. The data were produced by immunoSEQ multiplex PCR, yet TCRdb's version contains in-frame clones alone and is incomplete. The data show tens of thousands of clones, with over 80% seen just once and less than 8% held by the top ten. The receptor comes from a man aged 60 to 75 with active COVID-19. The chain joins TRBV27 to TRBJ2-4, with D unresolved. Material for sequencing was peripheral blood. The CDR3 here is CASSSTKNIQYF. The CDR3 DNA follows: TGTGCCAGCAGTTCTACCAAAAACATTCAGTACTTC.